This T cell receptor beta chain is from a study of early T cells in non-severe SARS-CoV-2 infection. In germline, CDR1 is SGHTA, CDR2 FQGTGA. CDR3 length equals 13 residues. The V gene lost 1 base and the J gene lost 2 bases, with 6 bases spanning the gap. As part of library construction, unique molecular identifiers were attached to individual cDNA molecules. Using its own MiXCR run on the 5' RACE reads, TCRdb lists one record per CDR3 protein. There are about 77,000 distinct CDR3 sequences in the sample; roughly 12% occur only once, and around 15% lies in the top ten. This clonotype was seen ten or more times.

This TCR derives from an adult who was a healthcare worker with PCR-confirmed SARS-CoV-2 infection or an uninfected control (not recorded which). The donor label of this sample is uncertain. The rearrangement joins TRBV7-3 to TRBJ2-7; D unclear. The sequencing here drew on whole blood, taken at baseline. DNA of the CDR3: TGTGCCAGCAGCTTAAATCCTACCTACGAGCAGTACTTC. Its translation: CASSLNPTYEQYF.